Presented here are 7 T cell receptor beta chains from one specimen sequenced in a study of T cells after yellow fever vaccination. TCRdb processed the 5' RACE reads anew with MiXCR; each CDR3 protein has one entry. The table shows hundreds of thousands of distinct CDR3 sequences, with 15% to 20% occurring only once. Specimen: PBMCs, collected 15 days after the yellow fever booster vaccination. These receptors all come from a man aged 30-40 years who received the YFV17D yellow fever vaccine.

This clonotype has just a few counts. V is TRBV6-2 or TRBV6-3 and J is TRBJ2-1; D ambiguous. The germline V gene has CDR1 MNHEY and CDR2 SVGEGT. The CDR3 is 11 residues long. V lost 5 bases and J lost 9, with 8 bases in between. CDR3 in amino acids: CASSRLTEQFF. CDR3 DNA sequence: TGTGCCAGCAGTAGACTGACTGAGCAGTTCTTC.

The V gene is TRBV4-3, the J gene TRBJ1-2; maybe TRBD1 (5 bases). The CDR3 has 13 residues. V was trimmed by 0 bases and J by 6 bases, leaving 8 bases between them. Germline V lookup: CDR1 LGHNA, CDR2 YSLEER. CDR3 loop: CASSQDGGDGYTF. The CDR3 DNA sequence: TGCGCCAGCAGCCAAGATGGAGGGGATGGCTACACCTTC.

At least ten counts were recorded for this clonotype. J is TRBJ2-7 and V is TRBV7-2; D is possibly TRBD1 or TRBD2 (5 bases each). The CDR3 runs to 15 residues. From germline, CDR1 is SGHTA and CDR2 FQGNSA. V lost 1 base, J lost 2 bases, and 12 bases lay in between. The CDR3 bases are TGTGCCAGCAGCTTAGAGGGACGTACGGCCTACGAGCAGTACTTC. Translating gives CASSLEGRTAYEQYF.

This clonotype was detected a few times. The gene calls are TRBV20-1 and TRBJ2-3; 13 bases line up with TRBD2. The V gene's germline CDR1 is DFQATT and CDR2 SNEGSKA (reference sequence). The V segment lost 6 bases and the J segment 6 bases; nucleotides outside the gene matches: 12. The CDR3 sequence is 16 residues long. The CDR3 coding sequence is TGCAGTGCAAAGACCGGACTAGCGGGAGAACGGGATACGCAGTATTTT. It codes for CSAKTGLAGERDTQYF.

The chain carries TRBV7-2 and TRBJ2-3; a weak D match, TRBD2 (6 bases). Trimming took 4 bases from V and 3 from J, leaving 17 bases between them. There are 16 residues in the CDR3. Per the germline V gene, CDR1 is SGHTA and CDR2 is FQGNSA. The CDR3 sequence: CASSSQYTGVTDTQYF. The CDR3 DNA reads TGTGCCAGCAGCTCCCAGTATACGGGAGTGACAGATACGCAGTATTTT.

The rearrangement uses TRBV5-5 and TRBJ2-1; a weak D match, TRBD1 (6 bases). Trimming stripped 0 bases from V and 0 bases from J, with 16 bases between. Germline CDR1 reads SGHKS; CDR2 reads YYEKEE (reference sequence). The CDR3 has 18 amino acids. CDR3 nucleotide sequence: TGTGCCAGCAGCTTGGCCCTTCGGACAGAAACCTCCTACAATGAGCAGTTCTTC. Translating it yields CASSLALRTETSYNEQFF.

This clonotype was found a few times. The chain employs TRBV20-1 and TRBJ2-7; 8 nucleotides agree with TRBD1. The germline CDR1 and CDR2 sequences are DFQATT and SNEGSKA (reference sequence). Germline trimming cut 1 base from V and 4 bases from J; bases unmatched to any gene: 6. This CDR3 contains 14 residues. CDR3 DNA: TGCAGTGCTAGAGTCCCCACAGGGGGTTACGAGCAGTACTTC. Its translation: CSARVPTGGYEQYF.